This T cell receptor beta chain was captured by sequencing in a study of blood T cell repertoires in COVID-19. Study in general: Acute and convalescent COVID-19 specimens originated in the United States, Italy and Spain. The analysed material was cDNA or gDNA that came from T cells, B-cell-depleted T cells, or PBMCs.

In the study's own analysis: Nucleated cell number was recorded as an estimate derived from reference gene primer amplification. Sequenced by immunoSEQ multiplex PCR; TCRdb stores in-frame clones only, minus some. Clone size and V and J calls were adopted from that table, with D and trimming inferred from the DNA. The table includes some 100,000 clones, roughly 87% detected once. The CDR3 spans 16 residues. The J segment lost 8 bases and the V segment lost 6 bases, leaving 12 bases of the junction unmatched. Germline loops: CDR1 SGHDT, CDR2 YYEEEE. The sequence came from a human donor in a cohort sampled during active COVID-19. V and J are TRBV5-6 and TRBJ2-1; 12 bases are shared with TRBD1. The specimen sequenced was peripheral blood. Here the CDR3 reads CASTSPGTGGEDEQFF. The CDR3 nucleotides are TGTGCCAGCACCAGCCCCGGGACAGGGGGCGAGGATGAGCAGTTCTTC. The full variable domain, completed using reference TRBV5-6 and TRBJ2-1, is DAGVTQSPTHLIKTRGQQVTLRCSPKSGHDTVSWYQQALGQGPQFIFQYYEEEERQRGNFPDRFSGHQFPNYSSELNVNALLLGDSALYLCASTSPGTGGEDEQFFGPGTRLTVL.